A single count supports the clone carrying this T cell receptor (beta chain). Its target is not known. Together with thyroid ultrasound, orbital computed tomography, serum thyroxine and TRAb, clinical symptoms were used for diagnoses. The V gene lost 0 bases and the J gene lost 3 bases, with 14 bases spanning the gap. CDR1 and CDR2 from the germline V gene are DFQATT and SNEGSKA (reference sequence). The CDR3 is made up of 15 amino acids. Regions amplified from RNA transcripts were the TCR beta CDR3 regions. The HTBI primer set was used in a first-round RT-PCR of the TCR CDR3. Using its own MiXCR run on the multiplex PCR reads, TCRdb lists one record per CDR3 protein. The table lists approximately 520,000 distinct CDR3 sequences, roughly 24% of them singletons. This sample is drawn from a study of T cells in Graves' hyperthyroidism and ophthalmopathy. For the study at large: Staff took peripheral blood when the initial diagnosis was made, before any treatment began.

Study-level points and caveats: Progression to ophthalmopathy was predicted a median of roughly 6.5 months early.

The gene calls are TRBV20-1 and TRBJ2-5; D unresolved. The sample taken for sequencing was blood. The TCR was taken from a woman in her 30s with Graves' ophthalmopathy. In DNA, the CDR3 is TGCAGTGCTAGAGATCTTGAGAAGGAAGAAGAGACCCAGTACTTC. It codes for CSARDLEKEEETQYF.